Listed below are T cell receptor beta chains from one sample, sequenced in a study of blood T cell repertoires in COVID-19. The repertoire was sequenced with immunoSEQ multiplex PCR; TCRdb's copy has only in-frame clones and lacks some. The sample lists 75,000 to 100,000 clones, roughly 90% occurring once. Sequencing input: peripheral blood. The receptors originated from a man older than 75 with acute or convalescent COVID-19. The CDR3 runs from the conserved cysteine through the conserved F or W. The D gene is left open where the match is weak. Part of the rows lack a size; the others show once, few, many or a class for expanded clones.

V	D	size	J	CDR3	DNA
TRBV5-1	TRBD2	once	TRBJ2-7	CASSLALAGGGYEQYF	TGCGCCAGCAGCTTGGCCTTAGCGGGAGGGGGCTACGAGCAGTACTTC
TRBV10-3	TRBD1	.	TRBJ2-3	CAISGAPGQGTGDTDTQYF	TGTGCCATCAGTGGGGCCCCTGGACAGGGGACCGGAGACACAGATACGCAGTATTTT
TRBV7-2	TRBD1	few	TRBJ2-1	CASSQQGLYNEQFF	TGTGCCAGCAGCCAACAGGGGCTTTACAATGAGCAGTTCTTC
TRBV5-5	TRBD1	.	TRBJ1-1	CASSDVGQANTEAFF	TGTGCCAGCAGCGACGTGGGACAGGCGAACACTGAAGCTTTCTTT
TRBV18	.	.	TRBJ2-1	CASSPPASANNEQFF	TGTGCCAGCTCACCACCGGCTAGCGCCAACAATGAGCAGTTCTTC
TRBV7-3	.	once	TRBJ2-3	CASSSRTSTDTQYF	TGTGCCAGCAGCTCTAGGACTAGCACAGATACGCAGTATTTT
TRBV9	TRBD1	.	TRBJ2-1	CASSVAGQGFDEQFF	TGTGCCAGCAGCGTAGCAGGACAGGGTTTCGATGAGCAGTTCTTC
TRBV30	.	.	TRBJ1-2	CAWSVLVNYGYTF	TGTGCCTGGAGTGTACTAGTTAACTATGGCTACACCTTC
TRBV5-1	.	.	TRBJ2-1	CASSLDQASSYNEQFF	TGCGCCAGCAGCTTGGACCAGGCGAGCTCCTACAATGAGCAGTTCTTC
TRBV5-1	TRBD2	.	TRBJ2-3	CASSRGTSGSTDTQYF	TGCGCCAGCAGCCGTGGGACTAGCGGAAGCACAGATACGCAGTATTTT
TRBV6-6	TRBD1	once	TRBJ2-7	CASSQPDRGTSYEQYF	TGTGCCAGCAGCCAACCTGACAGGGGGACATCCTACGAGCAGTACTTC
TRBV7-3	TRBD1	few	TRBJ2-3	CASSLSTGVADTQYF	TGTGCCAGCAGCTTATCAACAGGGGTTGCGGATACGCAGTATTTT
TRBV21-1	.	.	TRBJ2-7	CASSKALGRGEEQYF	TGTGCCAGCAGCAAAGCGCTTGGCAGGGGCGAAGAGCAGTACTTC
TRBV6-6	TRBD1	.	TRBJ1-2	CASSPTGEGYTF	TGTGCCAGCAGTCCGACAGGGGAGGGCTACACCTTC
TRBV5-1	.	once	TRBJ1-2	CASSLDGGRTIYGYTF	TGCGCCAGCAGCTTGGATGGGGGCCGGACGATCTATGGCTACACCTTC
TRBV19	TRBD1	.	TRBJ2-3	CASKRTGGRDTQYF	TGTGCCAGTAAGAGGACAGGGGGCAGAGATACGCAGTATTTT
TRBV12-5	.	.	TRBJ1-2	CASGPSRNDRTNYGYTF	TGTGCTAGTGGTCCAAGCAGGAACGACAGGACTAACTATGGCTACACCTTC
TRBV7-2	TRBD1	few	TRBJ2-7	CASYPRAQGTEQYF	TGTGCCAGTTATCCACGGGCACAGGGGACCGAGCAGTACTTC
TRBV5-6	TRBD1	.	TRBJ2-1	CASSWGTGFSNNEQFF	TGTGCCAGCAGCTGGGGGACAGGTTTCTCCAACAATGAGCAGTTCTTC
TRBV6-6	TRBD1	.	TRBJ1-5	CASSPGQGMGNQPQHF	TGTGCCAGCAGCCCCGGACAGGGGATGGGTAATCAGCCCCAGCATTTT
TRBV19	TRBD1	.	TRBJ1-2	CASSTQGARYGYTF	TGTGCCAGTAGCACACAGGGGGCGCGGTATGGCTACACCTTC
TRBV10-3	.	.	TRBJ2-5	CAISGLVQETQYF	TGTGCCATCAGTGGCTTAGTCCAAGAGACCCAGTACTTC
TRBV29-1	.	.	TRBJ1-2	CSAARGEGYTF	TGCAGCGCTGCCCGGGGGGAGGGCTACACCTTC
TRBV2	.	.	TRBJ1-2	CASTWTDRNYGYTF	TGTGCCAGCACCTGGACAGACCGTAACTATGGCTACACCTTC
TRBV7-9	.	.	TRBJ1-1	CASSLTSPGKAFF	TGTGCCAGCAGCTTAACTAGTCCGGGTAAAGCTTTCTTT
TRBV16	.	.	TRBJ1-5	CASSQSHRGTNQPQHF	TGTGCCAGCAGCCAATCCCACCGAGGTACCAATCAGCCCCAGCATTTT
TRBV11-2	TRBD2	.	TRBJ2-1	CASSFVGLDAGEQFF	TGTGCCAGCAGCTTTGTAGGACTAGACGCTGGTGAGCAGTTCTTC
TRBV19	.	.	TRBJ1-4	CASSITGQNEKLFF	TGTGCCAGTAGTATCACAGGACAGAATGAAAAACTGTTTTTT
TRBV5-1	TRBD1	.	TRBJ1-5	CASSLTGENQPQHF	TGCGCCAGCAGCTTGACAGGGGAAAATCAGCCCCAGCATTTT
TRBV7-2	.	.	TRBJ2-7	CASSLTSYEQYF	TGTGCCAGCAGCTTGACTAGTTACGAGCAGTACTTC
TRBV5-5	TRBD2	.	TRBJ2-7	CASSRLTPGLAGQVSYEQYF	TGTGCCAGCAGCAGACTTACTCCGGGACTAGCGGGTCAAGTATCCTACGAGCAGTACTTC
TRBV5-6	.	.	TRBJ2-7	CASSSGPGAAYEQYF	TGTGCCAGCAGCTCGGGGCCAGGGGCCGCCTACGAGCAGTACTTC
TRBV5-4	TRBD1	.	TRBJ1-3	CASSTTTGAHTIYF	TGTGCCAGCAGCACCACCACAGGGGCGCACACCATATATTTT
TRBV24-1	.	.	TRBJ2-3	CATSDHRVGTDTQYF	TGTGCCACCAGTGACCACAGGGTGGGCACAGATACGCAGTATTTT
TRBV12-3/TRBV12-4	.	.	TRBJ1-1	CASSFEVEAFF	TGTGCCAGCAGTTTTGAGGTAGAAGCTTTCTTT
TRBV7-2	.	.	TRBJ2-5	CASSLARAYQETQYF	TGTGCCAGCAGCTTAGCGCGGGCCTACCAAGAGACCCAGTACTTC
TRBV10-3	.	.	TRBJ2-3	CAISLDWKVDTQYF	TGTGCCATCAGCCTGGACTGGAAAGTAGATACGCAGTATTTT
TRBV28	.	.	TRBJ1-4	CASSLSPATNEKLFF	TGTGCCAGCAGTTTATCCCCAGCAACTAATGAAAAACTGTTTTTT
TRBV4-3	TRBD2	.	TRBJ2-7	CASSQVAGGPAEQYF	TGCGCCAGCAGCCAAGTGGCGGGAGGCCCCGCCGAGCAGTACTTC
TRBV24-1	TRBD1	.	TRBJ1-1	CATRKSGTGLMNTEAFF	TGTGCCACCAGAAAGTCCGGGACAGGACTTATGAACACTGAAGCTTTCTTT
TRBV5-5	.	once	TRBJ2-5	CASSFEVSSQETQYF	TGTGCCAGCAGCTTTGAGGTTTCGAGTCAAGAGACCCAGTACTTC
TRBV5-4	TRBD1	.	TRBJ1-2	CASSSPDRDANYGYTF	TGTGCCAGCAGCTCCCCGGACAGGGATGCCAACTATGGCTACACCTTC